The 24 T cell receptor beta chains reported below all come from one sample, sequenced in a study of CD8+CD57+ T cells in acquired aplastic anemia (dated by TCRdb to 2016 to 2018). TCRdb shows the sequencer as Illumina HiSeq 2000. Genomic DNA was used as template for profiling of TCR beta VDJ combinations and CDR3 sequences. The public sequencing data were trimmed at Q25 with fastp and processed into clonotypes with MiXCR by TCRdb, which kept only in-frame beta chains. Records with the same CDR3 protein are collapsed into one entry carrying the most frequent genes and DNA. Counted in this sample were hundreds of thousands of distinct CDR3 sequences; about a third of them appeared once. 0.8% to 0.85% of the sample lies in the top ten. The patients picked for sequencing were ones in whom flow cytometry had shown an expansion of CD8+CD57+ cells. Material: sorted CD4+, CD8+, or CD8+CD57+ T cells (not recorded which) from PBMCs. These receptor sequences come from a human donor with aplastic anemia.

V gene TRBV20-1 combines with J gene TRBJ2-2; D uncertain. CDR3 length: 15 amino acids. The V and J ends lost 3 bases and 2 bases respectively, with 13 bases between them. CDR1 DFQATT and CDR2 SNEGSKA come from the germline V gene (reference sequence). The CDR3 DNA reads as TGCAGTGCTAGTTCACTTTGGTCCAACACCGGGGAGCTGTTTTTT. Residues: CSASSLWSNTGELFF.

On this clonotype itself: One base away lies a much larger clone, so this may be a sequencing read error. The genes are TRBV29-1 and TRBJ1-1; D call uncertain. With 4 bases removed from V and 4 bases from J, the gap between germline ends came to 16 bases. The CDR3 contains 14 residues. From germline, CDR1 is SQVTM and CDR2 ANQGSEA. Written as DNA, the CDR3 is TGCAGCGTTGCGTTTCAAAGAATCAGCACTGAAGCTTTCTTT. Amino acids: CSVAFQRISTEAFF. The whole variable domain, filled in from reference TRBV29-1 and TRBJ1-1, reads SAVISQKPSRDICQRGTSLTIQCQVDSQVTMMFWYRQQPGQSLTLIATANQGSEATYESGFVIDKFPISRPNLTFSTLTVSNMSPEDSSIYLCSVAFQRISTEAFFGQGTRLTVV.

This clonotype was seen more than once but under ten times. The genes are TRBV10-3 and TRBJ1-2; 10 nucleotides align to TRBD1. This CDR3 contains 14 residues. From germline, CDR1 is ENHRY and CDR2 SYGVKD. V dropped 5 bases and J dropped 5; count of bases not matched to a gene: 5. The CDR3 sequence: CAISKRQGAYGYTF. The CDR3 bases are TGTGCCATCAGTAAACGACAGGGGGCGTATGGCTACACCTTC.

This clonotype was seen at least ten times. The DNA of the CDR3 is TGTGCCAGTAGCCCAACAAGGAGGGGTGAAAAACTGTTTTTT. Translated, it gives CASSPTRRGEKLFF. The chain carries TRBV19 and TRBJ1-4; possibly TRBD1 for D (5 bases). The CDR3 has 14 amino acids. Germline V CDR1 and CDR2: LNHDA, SQIVND (reference sequence). V lost 6 bases to trimming and J lost 7 bases, with 15 bases between them.

This chain links TRBV20-1 with TRBJ2-7, with TRBD2 as a possible D gene (5 bases). Looked up from germline, CDR1 is DFQATT and CDR2 is SNEGSKA (reference sequence). CDR3 length: 12 amino acids. The CDR3 DNA reads as TGCAGGGCAGGAGGTAGCTCCTACGAGCAGTACTTC. Amino acids: CRAGGSSYEQYF.

V gene TRBV11-2 combines with J gene TRBJ1-2, with TRBD1 matching 10 bases. Germline-derived CDR1 and CDR2 are SGHAT and FQNNGV. V dropped 5 bases and J dropped 5; count of bases not matched to a gene: 14. This CDR3 contains 17 residues. The chain's CDR3 is CASSPGTGVSSGYGYTF. CDR3 bases: TGTGCCAGCAGCCCCGGGACAGGGGTCTCCAGTGGGTATGGCTACACCTTC. The whole variable domain, filled in from reference TRBV11-2 and TRBJ1-2, reads EAGVAQSPRYKIIEKRQSVAFWCNPISGHATLYWYQQILGQGPKLLIQFQNNGVVDDSQLPKDRFSAERLKGVDSTLKIQPAKLEDSAVYLCASSPGTGVSSGYGYTFGSGTRLTVV.

This clonotype was recorded many times. The chain employs TRBV20-1 and TRBJ1-6; D call uncertain. This CDR3 spans 13 amino acids. V lost 3 bases, J lost 10 bases, and 13 bases lay in between. Looked up from germline, CDR1 is DFQATT and CDR2 is SNEGSKA (reference sequence). The CDR3 loop is CSASRSEESPLHF. In DNA, the CDR3 is TGCAGTGCTAGTCGGTCAGAAGAGTCACCCCTCCACTTT.

The rearrangement joins TRBV4-1 to TRBJ1-1; the match to TRBD1 covers 7 bases. CDR1 MGHRA and CDR2 YSYEKL come from the germline V gene. The CDR3 is 16 residues long. V gave up 4 bases and J gave up 3 bases; unmatched junction bases: 11. CDR3 protein: CASSPSKGAGDTEAFF. In nucleotides, the CDR3 is TGCGCCAGCAGCCCAAGCAAGGGGGCTGGGGACACTGAAGCTTTCTTT.

The chain combines TRBV10-3 with TRBJ2-7, with TRBD2 matching over 11 bases. The CDR3 loop spans 13 amino acids. J was trimmed by 1 base and V by 8 bases; bases with no gene match: 1. Germline V lookup: CDR1 ENHRY, CDR2 SYGVKD. The chain's CDR3 is CAIGLAGSYEQYF. CDR3 DNA: TGTGCCATCGGACTAGCGGGTTCCTACGAGCAGTACTTC.

The V call is TRBV25-1, the J call TRBJ2-2; D is perhaps TRBD2 (6 bases). The V gene lost 4 bases and the J gene lost 3 bases, with 12 bases spanning the gap. The CDR3 consists of 15 residues. Germline CDR1 MGHDK, CDR2 SYGVNS. The CDR3 nucleotides are TGTGCCAGCAGTGGTGGGACTGGGGACACCGGGGAGCTGTTTTTT. The encoded protein is CASSGGTGDTGELFF. Together with reference TRBV25-1 and TRBJ2-2, the CDR3 gives the full variable domain: EADIYQTPRYLVIGTGKKITLECSQTMGHDKMYWYQQDPGMELHLIHYSYGVNSTEKGDLSSESTVSRIRTEHFPLTLESARPSHTSQYLCASSGGTGDTGELFFGEGSRLTVL.

The J gene is TRBJ2-7, the V gene TRBV5-6; D gene uncertain. The germline CDR1 and CDR2 sequences are SGHDT and YYEEEE. Trimming pared 0 bases from V and 0 bases from J, leaving 7 bases between. CDR3 length equals 14 residues. CDR3 bases: TGTGCCAGCAGCTTGGACAGAGACTCCTACGAGCAGTACTTC. Translating it yields CASSLDRDSYEQYF.

This chain joins TRBV7-2 and TRBJ2-3; the D is unclear. Trimming stripped 2 bases from V and 2 bases from J, with 5 bases between. The CDR3 contains 13 residues. Germline values: CDR1 SGHTA, CDR2 FQGNSA. The CDR3 region is CASSLLTTDTQYF. The CDR3 DNA reads TGTGCCAGCAGCTTACTGACCACAGATACGCAGTATTTT.

V usage is TRBV20-1 and J usage is TRBJ1-5; maybe TRBD1 (5 bases). Germline V gene data show CDR1 as DFQATT and CDR2 as SNEGSKA (reference sequence). The CDR3 is made up of 13 amino acids. The germline V and J ends were trimmed by 2 bases and 10 bases, with 15 bases remaining between them. This CDR3 is CSARPFTQGPQHF. CDR3 bases: TGCAGTGCTAGACCATTTACCCAGGGCCCCCAGCATTTT.

The sample holds many counts of this clonotype. This chain connects TRBV2 to TRBJ2-7; tentative D call: TRBD1 (6 bases). CDR3 length: 14 residues. Trimming pared 5 bases from V and 2 bases from J, leaving 13 bases between. Germline lookup yields CDR1 SNHLY and CDR2 FYNNEI. The DNA for the CDR3 is TGTGCCAGCAGTTCCCCGGACAGCCCCTACGAGCAGTACTTC. It encodes CASSSPDSPYEQYF. Together with reference TRBV2 and TRBJ2-7, the CDR3 gives the full variable domain: EPEVTQTPSHQVTQMGQEVILRCVPISNHLYFYWYRQILGQKVEFLVSFYNNEISEKSEIFDDQFSVERPDGSNFTLKIRSTKLEDSAMYFCASSSPDSPYEQYFGPGTRLTVT.

V gene TRBV2 combines with J gene TRBJ1-6, with D perhaps TRBD1 (5 bases). Germline V gives CDR1 SNHLY, CDR2 FYNNEI. The CDR3 has 15 amino acids. The V gene lost 7 bases and the J gene lost 6 bases, with 16 bases spanning the gap. The CDR3 sequence is CASTRLGTSNSPLHF. The CDR3 nucleotides read TGTGCCAGCACCCGATTGGGGACTAGTAATTCACCCCTCCACTTT.

This clonotype was observed a handful of times. The J gene is TRBJ2-2, the V gene TRBV5-1; no clear D gene. Germline assignment: CDR1 SGHRS and CDR2 YFSETQ. The V and J ends lost 0 bases and 3 bases respectively, with 12 bases between them. This CDR3 spans 16 amino acids. CDR3 amino acids: CASSLVGGDDTGELFF. DNA for the CDR3: TGCGCCAGCAGCTTGGTTGGCGGAGACGACACCGGGGAGCTGTTTTTT.

The genes are TRBV2 and TRBJ2-1, with TRBD2 matching over 10 bases. Germline assignment: CDR1 SNHLY and CDR2 FYNNEI. Trimming removed 3 bases from V and 9 bases from J; junction bases left unmatched: 8. The CDR3 contains 15 residues. CDR3 sequence: CASSDPSGGAIEQFF. CDR3 nucleotides: TGTGCCAGCAGTGATCCCAGCGGGGGGGCCATTGAGCAGTTCTTC.

This clonotype occurred many times. The V call is TRBV7-2, the J call TRBJ2-3, with 15 nucleotides matching TRBD2. V lost 5 bases, J lost 3 bases, and 3 bases stayed unmatched. Germline V gene lookup returns CDR1 SGHTA and CDR2 FQGNSA. The CDR3 has 16 amino acids. The CDR3 sequence: CASSPGLAGGTDTQYF. The CDR3 DNA sequence: TGTGCCAGCAGCCCAGGACTAGCGGGGGGGACAGATACGCAGTATTTT.

A few counts support this clonotype. The genes are TRBV5-6 and TRBJ1-1; D is uncertain. The germline V and J ends were trimmed by 6 bases and 1 base, with 10 bases remaining between them. The CDR3 is 13 amino acids. Germline assignment: CDR1 SGHDT and CDR2 YYEEEE. CDR3 protein: CASTPWGNTEAFF. As DNA, the CDR3 is TGTGCCAGCACCCCTTGGGGGAACACTGAAGCTTTCTTT. The variable domain in full, completed from reference TRBV5-6 and TRBJ1-1, reads DAGVTQSPTHLIKTRGQQVTLRCSPKSGHDTVSWYQQALGQGPQFIFQYYEEEERQRGNFPDRFSGHQFPNYSSELNVNALLLGDSALYLCASTPWGNTEAFFGQGTRLTVV.

The gene calls are TRBV2 and TRBJ1-6; 8 bases map to TRBD1. The CDR3 totals 14 residues. The V gene end was trimmed by 4 bases and the J gene end by 9 bases; junction bases not matched to a gene: 5. Germline V lookup: CDR1 SNHLY, CDR2 FYNNEI. Here the CDR3 DNA reads TGTGCCAGCAGTGGGGGACAGGTCGGTTCACCCCTCCACTTT. Translating it yields CASSGGQVGSPLHF.

On this clonotype: A read error is possible here, since a much larger clone lies one base away. This chain connects TRBV29-1 to TRBJ1-2; 9 positions agree with TRBD1. In germline, CDR1 is SQVTM, CDR2 ANQGSEA. The length of the CDR3 is 16 residues. CDR3 protein: CSAREAGQGANYGYTF. Here the CDR3 DNA reads TGCAGTGCTAGAGAAGCGGGACAGGGTGCTAACTATGGCTACACCTTC. Together with reference TRBV29-1 and TRBJ1-2, the CDR3 gives the full variable domain: SAVISQKPSRDICQRGTSLTIQCQVDSQVTMMFWYRQQPGQSLTLIATANQGSEATYESGFVIDKFPISRPNLTFSTLTVSNMSPEDSSIYLCSAREAGQGANYGYTFGSGTRLTVV.

This clonotype was picked up many times. CDR3 DNA: TGTGCCAGCAGCCTGCAGGATCTTCCCTATGGCTACACCTTC. This encodes CASSLQDLPYGYTF. The V gene is TRBV5-6, the J gene TRBJ1-2, with no clear D. Germline CDR1 is SGHDT and CDR2 is YYEEEE. This CDR3 is 14 amino acids long. The V and J ends lost 4 bases and 4 bases respectively, with 14 bases between them.

This clonotype turned up a few times. The genes are TRBV18 and TRBJ1-2, with a tentative D call TRBD1 (5 bases). CDR3 length equals 15 residues. Deletions cut 2 bases from V and 2 bases from J, with 12 bases between. Per the germline V gene, CDR1 is KGHSH and CDR2 is LQKENI. The CDR3 region has the DNA TGTGCCAGCTCACCAATCCGGGGCGAGAACTATGGCTACACCTTC. Encoded protein: CASSPIRGENYGYTF.

This chain links TRBV20-1 with TRBJ2-1; 7 bases map to TRBD2. V shed 2 bases, J shed 8 bases, and the junction held 9 bases outside the gene matches. The CDR3 is 14 residues long. CDR1 and CDR2 (germline): DFQATT, SNEGSKA (reference sequence). The CDR3 loop is CSARSGDAIDEQFF. For the CDR3, the DNA is TGCAGTGCTAGAAGCGGGGATGCCATAGATGAGCAGTTCTTC.